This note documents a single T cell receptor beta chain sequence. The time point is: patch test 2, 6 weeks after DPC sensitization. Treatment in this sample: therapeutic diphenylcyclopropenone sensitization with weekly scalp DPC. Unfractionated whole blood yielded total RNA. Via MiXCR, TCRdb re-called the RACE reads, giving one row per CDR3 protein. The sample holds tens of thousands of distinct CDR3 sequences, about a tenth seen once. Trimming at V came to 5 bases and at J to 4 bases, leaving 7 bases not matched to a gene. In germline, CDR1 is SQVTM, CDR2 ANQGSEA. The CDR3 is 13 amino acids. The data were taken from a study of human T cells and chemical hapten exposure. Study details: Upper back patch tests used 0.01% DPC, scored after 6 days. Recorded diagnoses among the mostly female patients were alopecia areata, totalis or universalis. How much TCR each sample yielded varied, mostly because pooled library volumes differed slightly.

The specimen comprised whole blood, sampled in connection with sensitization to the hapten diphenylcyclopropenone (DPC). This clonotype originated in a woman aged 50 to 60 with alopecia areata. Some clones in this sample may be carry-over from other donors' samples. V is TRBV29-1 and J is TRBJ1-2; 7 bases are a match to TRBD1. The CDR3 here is CSVRTGLAYGYTF. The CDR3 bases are TGCAGCGTTAGGACAGGTCTAGCCTATGGCTACACCTTC.